The entry that follows covers one T cell receptor (beta chain) sequence. Its matching antigen is unknown. The sample originates from a study of OX40 agonist ivuxolimab in advanced cancers. Turning to the study itself: Participants could have had prior anti-PD-1, anti-PD-L1 or anti-CTLA-4 therapy, and approximately 37% had some. Findings of the study overall: Specificity for antigen went undetermined in the expanded peripheral T cells.

Assay: immunoSEQ multiplex PCR; the TCRdb copy retains only in-frame clones and omits some. Of roughly 20,000 clones detected, around 82% appear once; the ten largest clones hold 10% to 12%. CDR1 SEHNR and CDR2 FQNEAQ come from the germline V gene (reference sequence). CDR3 size: 15 residues. After removal of 8 bases from V and 4 bases from J, the junction contained 9 bases not matched to a gene. Patients were ineligible given autoimmune disease history or systemic immunosuppression. The sequences come from CD4+ or CD8+ T cells sorted from blood, collected in a trial of the OX40 agonist ivuxolimab. The origin of this receptor is an adult with an advanced solid tumor such as melanoma, head and neck, liver or kidney cancer. The chain links TRBV7-9 to TRBJ2-1; 9 nucleotides line up with TRBD2. The CDR3 here is CASGHASGIYNEQFF. CDR3 coding DNA: TGTGCCAGCGGACATGCTAGCGGGATTTACAATGAGCAGTTCTTC.